This TCR beta chain appears in the sequencing data of a study of PD-1 blockade in classical Hodgkin lymphoma. The study, taken as a whole, reports: Diminished baseline TCR diversity has been reported in newly diagnosed patients relative to healthy donors.

Each and every patient relapsed after autologous stem cell transplantation, and patients got differing brentuximab vedotin exposure. The protocol was immunoSEQ multiplex PCR, while the TCRdb copy is restricted to in-frame clones and leaves out a portion. The sample has tens of thousands of clones, around 72% seen once; the top ten hold about 11%. As to this clone: Its antigen is still unknown.

Germline CDR1 and CDR2: SGHNT and YENEEA. The length of the CDR3 is 14 residues. Trimming removed 0 bases at V and 3 bases at J, with 8 bases between. The clonotype comes from a human donor with classical Hodgkin lymphoma. Sequencing was performed on peripheral blood mononuclear cells (PBMCs), taken at baseline. The V gene is TRBV11-3, the J gene TRBJ1-1; D unresolved. CDR3: CASSLDMQDTEAFF. In DNA, the CDR3 is TGTGCCAGCAGCTTAGATATGCAGGACACTGAAGCTTTCTTT. Full variable domain (missing parts from reference TRBV11-3 and TRBJ1-1): EAGVVQSPRYKIIEKKQPVAFWCNPISGHNTLYWYLQNLGQGPELLIRYENEEAVDDSQLPKDRFSAERLKGVDSTLKIQPAELGDSAVYLCASSLDMQDTEAFFGQGTRLTVV.